A single sample is the source of the 18 T cell receptor beta chains below, sequenced in a study of T cells in Graves' hyperthyroidism and ophthalmopathy. TCR beta CDR3 sequences were amplified from RNA transcripts. The HTBI set primed first-round TCR CDR3 RT-PCR. Each CDR3 protein is one row after TCRdb ran MiXCR on the multiplex PCR reads. The data contain a few hundred thousand distinct CDR3 sequences, approximately 16% of them singletons. Sequences were obtained from blood. The receptors come from a woman between 50 and 59 years old with Graves' hyperthyroidism that later progressed to Graves' ophthalmopathy.

This clonotype was found many times. The chain links TRBV11-2 to TRBJ2-1, with D tentatively TRBD2 (5 bases). Trimming pared 7 bases from V and 7 bases from J, leaving 17 bases between. The CDR3 length is 14 residues. The germline gives CDR1 SGHAT, CDR2 FQNNGV. The CDR3 DNA follows: TGTGCCAGCACCCCCTATAAGGGCGGGAATGAGCAGTTCTTC. This sequence encodes CASTPYKGGNEQFF.

Ten or more counts support this clonotype. The rearrangement links TRBV5-6 to TRBJ2-3; no definite D call. Germline loops: CDR1 SGHDT, CDR2 YYEEEE. The V end lost 3 bases, the J end lost 1 base, and 18 bases lay between the germline ends. This CDR3 is 17 amino acids long. CDR3 DNA sequence: TGTGCCAGCAGCTCTGACCCGGGCCCATGGGGCACAGATACGCAGTATTTT. It translates to CASSSDPGPWGTDTQYF.

Regarding this clonotype: Since a much larger clone is just one base distant, this may be a read error. The V gene is TRBV5-1, the J gene TRBJ2-5; possible D gene TRBD1, 6 bases. Per germline, CDR1 SGHRS and CDR2 YFSETQ. The CDR3 consists of 14 residues. DNA for the CDR3: TGCGCCAGCAGCCCCCAGGGGACCCAAGAGACCCAGCACTTC. Translation: CASSPQGTQETQHF.

The table lists this clonotype with many counts. The rearrangement links TRBV30 to TRBJ2-1; 7 positions match TRBD1. Germline V CDR1 and CDR2: GTSNPN, SVGIG (reference sequence). The trim removed 0 bases at V and 8 bases at J, leaving 7 bases unmatched. The CDR3 runs 14 residues. This chain's CDR3 is CAWSVGQGVDEQFF. CDR3 nucleotide sequence: TGTGCCTGGAGTGTGGGCCAGGGGGTCGATGAGCAGTTCTTC.

The chain carries TRBV19 and TRBJ1-5; tentative D call: TRBD1 (5 bases). V lost 5 bases, J lost 5 bases, and 16 bases lay in between. Germline loops: CDR1 LNHDA, CDR2 SQIVND (reference sequence). The CDR3 contains 15 residues. The CDR3 nucleotides read TGTGCCAGTAGTGGTCGACAGAGATTTTATCAGCCCCAGCATTTT. Amino acids: CASSGRQRFYQPQHF.

V is TRBV7-8 and J is TRBJ1-5; the match to TRBD1 covers 10 bases. The CDR3 is made up of 16 amino acids. The junction had 6 bases not matched to a gene; V was cut back by 2 bases and J by 5 bases. Germline V gives CDR1 SGHVS, CDR2 FQNEAQ. The CDR3 is CASSLMGQGLYQPQHF. CDR3 nucleotides: TGTGCCAGCAGCTTAATGGGACAGGGGCTTTATCAGCCCCAGCATTTT.

This clonotype has a count of ten or more. The V call is TRBV20-1, the J call TRBJ2-1; 10 nucleotides match TRBD2. Trimming at V came to 0 bases and at J to 8 bases, leaving 10 bases not matched to a gene. Germline V gives CDR1 DFQATT, CDR2 SNEGSKA (reference sequence). The CDR3 is 16 amino acids. The CDR3 sequence: CSARDLLAGVGYEQFF. CDR3 coding DNA: TGCAGTGCTAGAGATCTCCTAGCGGGAGTCGGGTATGAGCAGTTCTTC.

The CDR3 DNA is TGTGCCAGCAGGCTTAATCCAAAGGGAGATCAGCCCCAGCATTTT. Translation: CASRLNPKGDQPQHF. The rearrangement uses TRBV6-1 and TRBJ1-5; the D is unclear. The CDR3 has 15 residues. Germline CDR1 and CDR2: MNHNS and SASEGT. V was shortened by 6 bases and J by 5 bases, with 17 bases between the two germline ends.

The table lists this clonotype with many counts. The chain carries TRBV5-1 and TRBJ2-2; 8 positions agree with TRBD2. Germline V gene data show CDR1 as SGHRS and CDR2 as YFSETQ. V gave up 3 bases and J gave up 0 bases; unmatched junction bases: 4. The CDR3 has 16 residues. DNA of the CDR3: TGCGCCAGCAGCTCGGGGGGGGGCCCGAACACCGGGGAGCTGTTTTTT. This translates into CASSSGGGPNTGELFF.

This clonotype occurred many times. The J gene is TRBJ2-5, the V gene TRBV2, with D perhaps matching TRBD2 (6 bases). Per the germline V gene, CDR1 is SNHLY and CDR2 is FYNNEI. V was pared by 5 bases and J by 5 bases, with 21 bases between. The CDR3 totals 16 residues. For the CDR3, the DNA is TGTGCCAGCAGTTACCTTGGGAGCCGAGGGAGGGAGACCCAGTACTTC. Translation gives CASSYLGSRGRETQYF. Full variable domain (rest looked up from reference TRBV2 and TRBJ2-5): EPEVTQTPSHQVTQMGQEVILRCVPISNHLYFYWYRQILGQKVEFLVSFYNNEISEKSEIFDDQFSVERPDGSNFTLKIRSTKLEDSAMYFCASSYLGSRGRETQYFGPGTRLLVL.

In its sample, this clonotype was seen a few times. The chain combines TRBV5-5 with TRBJ2-3; 7 positions agree with TRBD1. Germline CDR1 SGHKS, CDR2 YYEKEE (reference sequence). Germline trimming cut 2 bases from V and 5 bases from J; bases unmatched to any gene: 11. The CDR3 is 16 amino acids. The CDR3 nucleotides read TGTGCCAGCAGCTTTCCCCCGGGACAGCACCTAGATACGCAGTATTTT. Encoded protein: CASSFPPGQHLDTQYF. The whole variable domain, remainder taken from reference TRBV5-5 and TRBJ2-3, is DAGVTQSPTHLIKTRGQQVTLRCSPISGHKSVSWYQQVLGQGPQFIFQYYEKEERGRGNFPDRFSARQFPNYSSELNVNALLLGDSALYLCASSFPPGQHLDTQYFGPGTRLTVL.

This clonotype was detected ten times or more. This chain links TRBV20-1 with TRBJ1-1, with TRBD1 identical over 7 bases. With V trimmed by 5 bases and J by 1 base, 4 bases remained unmatched. There are 13 residues in the CDR3. CDR1 and CDR2 from the germline V gene are DFQATT and SNEGSKA (reference sequence). The CDR3: CSAERQGNTEAFF. DNA for the CDR3: TGCAGTGCTGAACGACAGGGGAACACTGAAGCTTTCTTT.

The chain joins TRBV19 to TRBJ2-2; a possible D gene is TRBD1 (6 bases). This CDR3 has 15 residues. Germline values: CDR1 LNHDA, CDR2 SQIVND (reference sequence). Trimming removed 7 bases from V and 0 bases from J, with 12 bases in between. Here the CDR3 DNA reads TGTGCCAGTATTGAAAACAGGGCGAACACCGGGGAGCTGTTTTTT. This gives the protein CASIENRANTGELFF. Full variable domain (remainder filled in from reference TRBV19 and TRBJ2-2): DGGITQSPKYLFRKEGQNVTLSCEQNLNHDAMYWYRQDPGQGLRLIYYSQIVNDFQKGDIAEGYSVSREKKESFPLTVTSAQKNPTAFYLCASIENRANTGELFFGEGSRLTVL.

This clonotype has at least ten counts. V and J are TRBV11-3 and TRBJ2-3, with 7 nucleotides matching TRBD1. This CDR3 region has 15 residues. The V gene's germline CDR1 is SGHNT and CDR2 YENEEA. The J segment lost 4 bases and the V segment lost 5 bases, leaving 9 bases of the junction unmatched. The CDR3 nucleotides read TGTGCCAGCAGCCGCGCTTACAGGGGTGCAGATACGCAGTATTTT. Encoded protein: CASSRAYRGADTQYF.

The J gene is TRBJ2-1, the V gene TRBV7-9, with no clear D. V lost 10 bases and J lost 6, with 10 bases in between. Germline CDR1 reads SEHNR; CDR2 reads FQNEAQ (reference sequence). The length of the CDR3 is 11 residues. The CDR3 DNA is TGTGCCACCCAAACCGCCAATGAGCAGTTCTTC. This codes for CATQTANEQFF.

This clonotype was picked up many times. The chain carries TRBV7-9 and TRBJ2-5; 8 nucleotides agree with TRBD1. From germline, CDR1 is SEHNR and CDR2 FQNEAQ (reference sequence). V trimming: 6 bases; J trimming: 3 bases; junction bases outside the gene matches: 9. The CDR3 loop spans 15 amino acids. In DNA, the CDR3 is TGTGCCAGCAGTTTGGACAGGGTCGCGAAAGAGACCCAGTACTTC. Encoded protein: CASSLDRVAKETQYF.

This chain uses TRBV9 with TRBJ2-6; the D is unclear. The CDR3 has 16 residues. Trimming removed 0 bases from V and 1 base from J, with 8 bases in between. CDR1 is SGDLS and CDR2 is YYNGEE in the germline V gene. The CDR3 region has the DNA TGTGCCAGCAGCGTAGAGGACGGATCTGGGGCCAACGTCCTGACTTTC. The encoded protein is CASSVEDGSGANVLTF.

Turning to this clonotype: Since a much larger clone is just one base distant, this may be a read error. The V call is TRBV2, the J call TRBJ1-1; D uncertain. Germline V gives CDR1 SNHLY, CDR2 FYNNEI. The CDR3 contains 13 residues. CDR3: CASTYRPNTEALF. In nucleotides, the CDR3 is TGTGCCAGCACGTACAGACCTAACACTGAAGCTCTCTTT.